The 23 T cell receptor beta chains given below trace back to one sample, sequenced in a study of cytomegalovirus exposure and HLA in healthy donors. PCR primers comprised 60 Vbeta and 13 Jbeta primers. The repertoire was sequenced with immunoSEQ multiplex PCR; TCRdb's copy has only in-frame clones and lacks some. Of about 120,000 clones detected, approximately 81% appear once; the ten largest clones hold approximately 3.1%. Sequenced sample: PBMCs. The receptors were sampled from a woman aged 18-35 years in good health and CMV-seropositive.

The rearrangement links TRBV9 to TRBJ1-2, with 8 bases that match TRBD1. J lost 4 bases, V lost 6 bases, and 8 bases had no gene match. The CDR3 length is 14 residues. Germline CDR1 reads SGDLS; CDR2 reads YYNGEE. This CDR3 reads CASTLTGQAYGYTF. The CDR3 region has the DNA TGTGCCAGCACCCTTACGGGACAGGCCTATGGCTACACCTTC.

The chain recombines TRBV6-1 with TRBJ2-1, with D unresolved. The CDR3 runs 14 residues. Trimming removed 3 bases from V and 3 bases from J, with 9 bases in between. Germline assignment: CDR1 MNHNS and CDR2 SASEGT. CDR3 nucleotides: TGTGCCAGCAGTGATCGTGGAGTCTACAATGAGCAGTTCTTC. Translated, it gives CASSDRGVYNEQFF.

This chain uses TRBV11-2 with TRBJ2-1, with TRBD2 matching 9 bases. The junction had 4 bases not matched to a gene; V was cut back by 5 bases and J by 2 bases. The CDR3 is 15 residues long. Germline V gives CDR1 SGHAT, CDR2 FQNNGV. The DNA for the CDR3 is TGTGCCAGCAGCATACTAGCGGGCACCTACAATGAGCAGTTCTTC. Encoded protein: CASSILAGTYNEQFF.

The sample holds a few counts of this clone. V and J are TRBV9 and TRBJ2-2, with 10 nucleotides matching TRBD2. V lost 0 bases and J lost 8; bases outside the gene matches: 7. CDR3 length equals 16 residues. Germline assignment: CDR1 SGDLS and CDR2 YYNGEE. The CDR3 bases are TGTGCCAGCAGCGTAGGGCCTAGCGGGAGAGTGGGGGAGCTGTTTTTT. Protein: CASSVGPSGRVGELFF. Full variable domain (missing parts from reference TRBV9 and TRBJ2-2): DSGVTQTPKHLITATGQRVTLRCSPRSGDLSVYWYQQSLDQGLQFLIQYYNGEERAKGNILERFSAQQFPDLHSELNLSSLELGDSALYFCASSVGPSGRVGELFFGEGSRLTVL.

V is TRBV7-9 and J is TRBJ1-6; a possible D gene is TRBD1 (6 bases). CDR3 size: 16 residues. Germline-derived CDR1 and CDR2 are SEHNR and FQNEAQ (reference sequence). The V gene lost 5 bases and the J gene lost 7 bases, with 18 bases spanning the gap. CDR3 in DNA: TGTGCCAGCAGCCCGTCGTCACAGGGTAGAAATTCACCCCTCCACTTT. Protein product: CASSPSSQGRNSPLHF. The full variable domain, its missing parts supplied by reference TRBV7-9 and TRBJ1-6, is DTGVSQNPRHKITKRGQNVTFRCDPISEHNRLYWYRQTLGQGPEFLTYFQNEAQLEKSRLLSDRFSAERPKGSFSTLEIQRTEQGDSAMYLCASSPSSQGRNSPLHFGNGTRLTVT.

The CDR3 DNA reads as TGTGCCAGCAGCCCAGGGGAACAGGGAAACACCATATATTTT. This sequence encodes CASSPGEQGNTIYF. The chain uses TRBV4-2 and TRBJ1-3; weak D call: TRBD1 (6 bases). The CDR3 covers 14 residues. Trimming took off 4 bases at V and 4 bases at J, with 11 bases between the two ends. In germline, CDR1 is LGHNA, CDR2 YNFKEQ.

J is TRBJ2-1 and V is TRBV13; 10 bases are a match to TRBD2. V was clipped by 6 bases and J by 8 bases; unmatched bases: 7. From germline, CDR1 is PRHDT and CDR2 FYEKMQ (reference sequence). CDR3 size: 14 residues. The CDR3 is CASRGAGGIDEQFF. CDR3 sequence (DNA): TGTGCCAGCAGAGGAGCGGGAGGGATCGATGAGCAGTTCTTC.

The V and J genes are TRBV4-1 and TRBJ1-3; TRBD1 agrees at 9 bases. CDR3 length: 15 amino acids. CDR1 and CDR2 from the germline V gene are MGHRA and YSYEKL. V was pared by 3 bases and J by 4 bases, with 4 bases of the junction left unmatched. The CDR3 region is CASSHAGQGGNTIYF. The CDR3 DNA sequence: TGCGCCAGCAGCCACGCGGGACAGGGAGGAAACACCATATATTTT.

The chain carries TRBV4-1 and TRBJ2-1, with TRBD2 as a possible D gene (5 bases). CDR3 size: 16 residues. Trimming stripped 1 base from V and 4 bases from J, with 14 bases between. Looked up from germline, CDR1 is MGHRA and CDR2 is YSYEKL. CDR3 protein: CASSQGVETRYNEQFF. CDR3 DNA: TGCGCCAGCAGCCAAGGGGTAGAAACTAGATACAATGAGCAGTTCTTC.

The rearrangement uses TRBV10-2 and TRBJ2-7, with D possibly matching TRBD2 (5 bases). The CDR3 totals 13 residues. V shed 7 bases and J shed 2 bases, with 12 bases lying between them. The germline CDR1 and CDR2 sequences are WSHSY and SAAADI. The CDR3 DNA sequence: TGCGCCAGCATGGCTAGCCGGACCTACGAGCAGTACTTC. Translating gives CASMASRTYEQYF.

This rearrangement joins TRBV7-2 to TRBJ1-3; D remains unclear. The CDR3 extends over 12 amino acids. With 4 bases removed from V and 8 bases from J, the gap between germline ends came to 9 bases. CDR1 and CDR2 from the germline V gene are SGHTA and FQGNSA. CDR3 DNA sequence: TGTGCCAGCAGCTCTTCCGGGGACACCATATATTTT. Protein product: CASSSSGDTIYF. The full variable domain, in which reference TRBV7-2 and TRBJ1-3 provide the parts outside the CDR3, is GAGVSQSPSNKVTEKGKDVELRCDPISGHTALYWYRQSLGQGLEFLIYFQGNSAPDKSGLPSDRFSAERTGGSVSTLTIQRTQQEDSAVYLCASSSSGDTIYFGEGSWLTVV.

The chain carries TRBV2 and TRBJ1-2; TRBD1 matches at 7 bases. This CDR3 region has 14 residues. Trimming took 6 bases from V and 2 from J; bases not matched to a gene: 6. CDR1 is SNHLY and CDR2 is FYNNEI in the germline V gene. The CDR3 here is CASRRDSLNYGYTF. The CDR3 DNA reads TGTGCCAGCAGGAGGGACAGCTTAAACTATGGCTACACCTTC.

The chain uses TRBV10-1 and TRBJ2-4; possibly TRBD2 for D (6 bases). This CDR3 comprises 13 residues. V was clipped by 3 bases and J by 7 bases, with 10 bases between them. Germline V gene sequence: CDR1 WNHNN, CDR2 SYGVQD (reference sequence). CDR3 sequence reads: CASSDSGLNIQYF. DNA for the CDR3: TGCGCCAGCAGTGACTCGGGACTGAACATTCAGTACTTC.

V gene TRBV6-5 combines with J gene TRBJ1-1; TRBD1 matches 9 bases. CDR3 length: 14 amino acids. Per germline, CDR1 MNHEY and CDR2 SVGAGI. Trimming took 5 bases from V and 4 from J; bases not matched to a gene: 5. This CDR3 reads CASSVTGGLTEAFF. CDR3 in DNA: TGTGCCAGCAGTGTAACAGGGGGCCTCACTGAAGCTTTCTTT.

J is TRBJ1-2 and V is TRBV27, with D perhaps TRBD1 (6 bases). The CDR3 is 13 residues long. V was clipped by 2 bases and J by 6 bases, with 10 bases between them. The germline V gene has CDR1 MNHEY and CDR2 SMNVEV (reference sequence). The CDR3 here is CASSLKRGHGYTF. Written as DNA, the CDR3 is TGTGCCAGCAGTTTAAAGCGGGGGCATGGCTACACCTTC.

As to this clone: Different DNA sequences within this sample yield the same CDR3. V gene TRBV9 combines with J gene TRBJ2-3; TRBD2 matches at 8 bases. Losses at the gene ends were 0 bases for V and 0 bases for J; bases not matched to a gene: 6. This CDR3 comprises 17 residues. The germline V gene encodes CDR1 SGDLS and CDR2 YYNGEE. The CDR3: CASSVEMSGGSTDTQYF. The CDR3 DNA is TGTGCCAGCAGCGTAGAAATGAGCGGGGGAAGCACAGATACGCAGTATTTT. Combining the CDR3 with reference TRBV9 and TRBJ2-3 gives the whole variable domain DSGVTQTPKHLITATGQRVTLRCSPRSGDLSVYWYQQSLDQGLQFLIQYYNGEERAKGNILERFSAQQFPDLHSELNLSSLELGDSALYFCASSVEMSGGSTDTQYFGPGTRLTVL.

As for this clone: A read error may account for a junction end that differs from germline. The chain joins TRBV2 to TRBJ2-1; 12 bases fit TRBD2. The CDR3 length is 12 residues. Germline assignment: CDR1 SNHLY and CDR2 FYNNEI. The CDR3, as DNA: TGTGCCAGCAGTAGCCGACTAGCGGGAGCTGTCTTC. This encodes CASSSRLAGAVF.

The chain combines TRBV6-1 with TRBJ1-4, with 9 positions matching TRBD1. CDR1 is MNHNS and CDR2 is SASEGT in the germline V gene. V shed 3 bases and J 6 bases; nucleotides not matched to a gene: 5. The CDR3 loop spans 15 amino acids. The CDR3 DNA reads TGTGCCAGCAGTGAGGACACAGGGGGCGATGAAAAACTGTTTTTT. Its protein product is CASSEDTGGDEKLFF.

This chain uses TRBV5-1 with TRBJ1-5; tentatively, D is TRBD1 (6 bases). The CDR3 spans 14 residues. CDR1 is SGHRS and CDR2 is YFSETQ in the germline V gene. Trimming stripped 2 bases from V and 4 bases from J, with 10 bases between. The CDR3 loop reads CASSLTTGNQPQHF. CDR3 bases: TGCGCCAGCAGCTTAACTACAGGGAATCAGCCCCAGCATTTT.

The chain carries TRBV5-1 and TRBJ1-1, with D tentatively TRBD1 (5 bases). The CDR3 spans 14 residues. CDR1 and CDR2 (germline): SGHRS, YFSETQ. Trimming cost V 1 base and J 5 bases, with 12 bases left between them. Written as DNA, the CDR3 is TGCGCCAGCAGCTTGATGCCAGCAGGGACTGAAGCTTTCTTT. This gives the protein CASSLMPAGTEAFF. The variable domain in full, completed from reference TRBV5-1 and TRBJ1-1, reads KAGVTQTPRYLIKTRGQQVTLSCSPISGHRSVSWYQQTPGQGLQFLFEYFSETQRNKGNFPGRFSGRQFSNSRSEMNVSTLELGDSALYLCASSLMPAGTEAFFGQGTRLTVV.

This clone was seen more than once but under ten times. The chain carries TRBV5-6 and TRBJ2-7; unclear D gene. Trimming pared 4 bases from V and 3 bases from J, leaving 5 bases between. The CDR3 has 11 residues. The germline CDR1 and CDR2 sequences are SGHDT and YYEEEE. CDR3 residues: CASSAGYEQYF. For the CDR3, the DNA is TGTGCCAGCAGCGCCGGCTACGAGCAGTACTTC. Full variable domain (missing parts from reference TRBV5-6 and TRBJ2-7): DAGVTQSPTHLIKTRGQQVTLRCSPKSGHDTVSWYQQALGQGPQFIFQYYEEEERQRGNFPDRFSGHQFPNYSSELNVNALLLGDSALYLCASSAGYEQYFGPGTRLTVT.

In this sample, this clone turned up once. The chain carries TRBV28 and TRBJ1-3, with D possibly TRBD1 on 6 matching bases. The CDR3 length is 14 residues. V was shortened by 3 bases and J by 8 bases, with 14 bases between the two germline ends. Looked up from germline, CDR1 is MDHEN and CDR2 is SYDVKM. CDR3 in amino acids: CASSFVTGSDTIYF. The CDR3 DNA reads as TGTGCCAGCAGTTTTGTCACAGGGAGCGACACCATATATTTT.

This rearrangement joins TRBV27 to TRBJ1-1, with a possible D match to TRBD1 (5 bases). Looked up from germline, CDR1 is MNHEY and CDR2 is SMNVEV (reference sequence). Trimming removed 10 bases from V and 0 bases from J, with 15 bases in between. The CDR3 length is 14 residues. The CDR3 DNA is TGTGCCACCTGGGGCCGAGAGATGAACACTGAAGCTTTCTTT. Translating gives CATWGREMNTEAFF.